This T cell receptor (beta chain) was documented in a study of blood T cell repertoires in COVID-19. Study-level background: There were acute and convalescent COVID-19 samples, and they came from the United States, Italy and Spain. In each case, the material was cDNA or gDNA derived from T cells, B-cell-depleted T cells, or PBMCs.

Profiled with immunoSEQ multiplex PCR; TCRdb holds only in-frame clones, not every one. The data contain approximately 250,000 clones, approximately 84% of them seen just once; the ten biggest clones take up 8% to 9.5%. This clone was found a few times. The source is a human donor in a cohort sampled during active COVID-19. The material sequenced was peripheral blood.

Here the CDR3 DNA reads TGTGCCAGCAGCGTAAGCACCTACAATGAGCAGTTCTTC. Its protein is CASSVSTYNEQFF. This chain uses TRBV9 with TRBJ2-1; D call uncertain. The V gene lost 1 base and the J gene lost 2 bases, with 4 bases spanning the gap. CDR1 is SGDLS, CDR2 YYNGEE, per germline. CDR3 length: 13 residues.